These T cell receptor beta chains were read from a single sample in a study of blood T cell repertoires in COVID-19. Sequencing was performed with immunoSEQ multiplex PCR; in TCRdb, only in-frame clones are kept and a portion is missing. The repertoire holds about 160,000 clones, with under 85% as singletons. The sample was peripheral blood. The receptors stem from a man aged 70 or older with acute or convalescent COVID-19. Both conserved end residues are trimmed from each CDR3.

V gene	J gene	CDR3 protein
TRBV24-1	TRBJ2-1	ATSDPVREGRDNEQF
TRBV6-6	TRBJ2-7	ASRGSGTGVYEQY
TRBV19	TRBJ1-5	ASSIVAGSVGNQPQH
TRBV24-1	TRBJ1-1	ATSDSDRGATEAF
TRBV6-6	TRBJ1-5	ASSYRGVGQPQH
TRBV6-5	TRBJ1-5	ATSRTRDSNQPQH
TRBV3-1/TRBV3-2	TRBJ2-2	ASSPLTSGGNTGELF
TRBV7-9	TRBJ1-1	ASSPTTGAAGHTEAF
TRBV10-3	TRBJ1-2	ASGKAYGYT
TRBV5-5	TRBJ2-1	ASSWSEYNEQF
TRBV19	TRBJ2-3	ASSPRGESDTQY
TRBV28	TRBJ2-3	ASRSPSRSTDTQY